This entry lists 15 T cell receptor beta chains sequenced from one sample in a study of glioma-infiltrating T cells after dendritic cell vaccination. Assay used: immunoSEQ multiplex PCR; TCRdb lists only in-frame clones, some missing. This sample has approximately 67,000 clones, with about 76% found just once. Material: blood, obtained before dendritic cell vaccination. The receptor source for this set is a human donor with glioblastoma.

This chain links TRBV5-6 with TRBJ1-1; no clear D. From germline, CDR1 is SGHDT and CDR2 YYEEEE. Trimming took off 2 bases at V and 0 bases at J, with 5 bases between the two ends. This CDR3 comprises 13 residues. The CDR3 region has the DNA TGTGCCAGCAGCTTTAGTCTGAACACTGAAGCTTTCTTT. This codes for CASSFSLNTEAFF.

This rearrangement joins TRBV2 to TRBJ2-3; D might be TRBD2 (6 bases). This CDR3 spans 13 amino acids. V lost 6 bases and J lost 4, with 11 bases in between. Germline V gives CDR1 SNHLY, CDR2 FYNNEI. DNA for the CDR3: TGTGCCAGCAGCCTCCAGCGGGCAGATACGCAGTATTTT. Amino acids: CASSLQRADTQYF.

The chain employs TRBV7-3 and TRBJ2-1, with 9 bases aligning to TRBD1. Per the germline V gene, CDR1 is SGHTA and CDR2 is FQGTGA. The CDR3 is 13 residues long. With 3 bases clipped from V and 15 bases from J, the junction kept 9 bases outside the gene matches. For the CDR3, the DNA is TGTGCCAGCAGCTTGACCAGGACAGGGGATCTGTTCTTC. This gives the protein CASSLTRTGDLFF.

This rearrangement joins TRBV2 to TRBJ2-1; tentatively, D is TRBD2 (6 bases). The CDR3 has 14 residues. Germline values: CDR1 SNHLY, CDR2 FYNNEI. Trimming removed 8 bases from V and 0 bases from J, with 11 bases in between. Here the CDR3 reads CASGGISSYNEQFF. CDR3 DNA: TGTGCCAGCGGGGGGATTAGCTCCTACAATGAGCAGTTCTTC.

The V and J genes are TRBV7-3 and TRBJ2-2; D may be TRBD1 (5 bases). V lost 1 base, J lost 7 bases, and 13 bases lay in between. The V gene's germline CDR1 is SGHTA and CDR2 FQGTGA. This CDR3 is 15 amino acids long. The CDR3 bases are TGTGCCAGCAGCTTAAGTGTAGGGGCTATCGGGGAGCTGTTTTTT. This translates into CASSLSVGAIGELFF.

The chain is built from TRBV2 and TRBJ1-5, with D unclear. Germline values: CDR1 SNHLY, CDR2 FYNNEI. The V end lost 5 bases, the J end lost 7 bases, and 15 bases lay between the germline ends. This CDR3 contains 14 residues. The CDR3 loop reads CASSLERDLQPQHF. The CDR3 bases are TGTGCCAGCAGTCTCGAGAGGGATCTACAGCCCCAGCATTTT.

This clone showed up just once. This sequence joins TRBV7-9 and TRBJ1-6, with D unclear. CDR3 length equals 13 residues. Trimming took off 4 bases at V and 8 bases at J, with 9 bases between the two ends. CDR1 is SEHNR, CDR2 FQNEAQ, per germline (reference sequence). CDR3 loop: CASSSTEDSPLHF. DNA for the CDR3: TGTGCCAGCAGCTCCACGGAGGATTCACCCCTCCACTTT.

V gene TRBV6-5 combines with J gene TRBJ2-2; D perhaps matches TRBD1 (5 bases). Trimming stripped 0 bases from V and 2 bases from J, with 7 bases between. Germline V gene lookup returns CDR1 MNHEY and CDR2 SVGAGI. The CDR3 spans 15 residues. CDR3 residues: CASSYSQGNTGELFF. The CDR3 DNA sequence: TGTGCCAGCAGTTACTCGCAGGGTAACACCGGGGAGCTGTTTTTT.

The chain has TRBV6-5 and TRBJ2-5; 7 nucleotides agree with TRBD1. Looked up from germline, CDR1 is MNHEY and CDR2 is SVGAGI. The CDR3 extends over 15 amino acids. V lost 7 bases and J lost 0; bases outside the gene matches: 8. CDR3 nucleotides: TGTGCCAGCACACTATTCAGGGGGTACCAAGAGACCCAGTACTTC. This encodes CASTLFRGYQETQYF.

The gene calls are TRBV6-5 and TRBJ2-1, with 11 bases lining up with TRBD2. The CDR3 has 15 residues. V was pared by 6 bases and J by 4 bases, with 5 bases of the junction left unmatched. CDR1 MNHEY and CDR2 SVGAGI come from the germline V gene. The CDR3: CASRRSGGGYNEQFF. The CDR3 bases are TGTGCCAGCAGACGTAGCGGGGGGGGTTACAATGAGCAGTTCTTC.

V is TRBV10-3 and J is TRBJ2-1, with 11 bases aligning to TRBD2. The CDR3 covers 15 residues. Germline V lookup: CDR1 ENHRY, CDR2 SYGVKD. Trimming removed 6 bases from V and 9 bases from J; junction bases left unmatched: 10. CDR3 sequence reads: CAIRFSGGAESEQFF. CDR3 sequence (DNA): TGTGCCATCAGATTTAGCGGGGGGGCGGAGAGTGAGCAGTTCTTC.

The J gene is TRBJ1-2, the V gene TRBV18, with D possibly being TRBD1 (5 bases). The length of the CDR3 is 14 residues. Germline V CDR1 and CDR2: KGHSH, LQKENI. V was clipped by 3 bases and J by 3 bases, with 11 bases between them. In nucleotides, the CDR3 is TGTGCCAGCTCACCGTCTACAGGCCACTATGGCTACACCTTC. It specifies CASSPSTGHYGYTF. The full variable domain, in which reference TRBV18 and TRBJ1-2 provide the parts outside the CDR3, is NAGVMQNPRHLVRRRGQEARLRCSPMKGHSHVYWYRQLPEEGLKFMVYLQKENIIDESGMPKERFSAEFPKEGPSILRIQQVVRGDSAAYFCASSPSTGHYGYTFGSGTRLTVV.

The rearrangement joins TRBV4-2 to TRBJ1-1; TRBD1 matches 8 bases. V lost 0 bases to trimming and J lost 5 bases; unmatched junction nucleotides: 2. This CDR3 is 14 amino acids long. CDR1 and CDR2 (germline): LGHNA, YNFKEQ. The CDR3 region has the DNA TGTGCCAGCAGCCAAGACAGGGGGCAAACTGAAGCTTTCTTT. Its protein is CASSQDRGQTEAFF.

The CDR3 is CASSDTNYGYTF. The CDR3 nucleotides are TGTGCCAGCAGTGATACTAACTATGGCTACACCTTC. This chain connects TRBV2 to TRBJ1-2, with D uncertain. In germline, CDR1 is SNHLY, CDR2 FYNNEI. CDR3 length equals 12 residues. V gave up 3 bases and J gave up 0 bases, with 2 bases separating them.

This clone appeared a few times. This rearrangement joins TRBV29-1 to TRBJ2-5; 9 nucleotides agree with TRBD1. Per germline, CDR1 SQVTM and CDR2 ANQGSEA. V dropped 8 bases and J dropped 1; count of bases not matched to a gene: 17. This CDR3 has 17 amino acids. CDR3 nucleotide sequence: TGCAGCTTCAAGTCCGGGACAGGGCCCACAATCCAAGAGACCCAGTACTTC. Amino acids: CSFKSGTGPTIQETQYF. Full variable domain (rest looked up from reference TRBV29-1 and TRBJ2-5): SAVISQKPSRDICQRGTSLTIQCQVDSQVTMMFWYRQQPGQSLTLIATANQGSEATYESGFVIDKFPISRPNLTFSTLTVSNMSPEDSSIYLCSFKSGTGPTIQETQYFGPGTRLLVL.